This T cell receptor (beta chain) appears in the sequencing data of a study of T cells in Graves' hyperthyroidism and ophthalmopathy. TCR beta CDR3 regions were amplified from RNA. The HTBI primer set was used in a first-round RT-PCR of the TCR CDR3. TCRdb reanalysed the multiplex PCR reads using MiXCR and keeps one entry per CDR3 protein. The sample has around 560,000 distinct CDR3 sequences, approximately 16% seen once. Thyroid ultrasound, orbital computed tomography, clinical symptoms, and serum thyroxine and TRAb underpinned diagnoses. This clonotype was counted only a few times. Its antigen is still unknown. Study findings and constraints: Model predictions of ophthalmopathy came a median approximately seven months before onset. Through a model of 13 V-J features, ophthalmopathy was separated from stable hyperthyroidism.

From germline, CDR1 is SGDLS and CDR2 YYNGEE. V lost 1 base to trimming and J lost 8 bases, with 9 bases between them. This CDR3 has 13 residues. The sequence was collected from a woman aged 18-29 years with Graves' hyperthyroidism. The chain couples TRBV9 to TRBJ1-4; D gene ambiguous. The sample taken for sequencing was blood. The CDR3 DNA follows: TGTGCCAGCAGCGTAAACCACGGCGAAAAACTGTTTTTT. Its protein is CASSVNHGEKLFF.